This TCR beta chain is from a study of human T cells and chemical hapten exposure. The CDR3 extends over 13 amino acids. Trimming shortened V by 3 bases and J by 0 bases, and 6 bases separated the two germline ends. The sample's time point: patch test 1, 2 weeks after DPC sensitization. Treatment in this sample: therapeutic diphenylcyclopropenone sensitization with weekly scalp DPC. Patients had alopecia, were aged 18 to 70, and were not pregnant. One entry per CDR3 protein, called by TCRdb with MiXCR from the RACE reads. There are 340,000 or so distinct CDR3 sequences in the sample; around 7% occur only once, and less than 10% lies in the top ten.

This chain links TRBV12-3 or TRBV12-4 with TRBJ2-7; D gene ambiguous. The sequencing here drew on whole blood, taken in connection with sensitization to the hapten diphenylcyclopropenone (DPC). The TCR was taken from a young woman with alopecia areata. Some clones in this sample may be carry-over from other donors' samples. The CDR3 here is CASSFQISYEQYF. CDR3 sequence (DNA): TGTGCCAGCAGTTTTCAGATCTCCTACGAGCAGTACTTC.